Shown below are 4 T cell receptor beta chains from a single sample sequenced in a study of T-cell reconstitution after alpha-beta-depleted transplantation in children. Preparing the TCRbeta library involved the use of unique molecular identifiers. TCRdb reanalysed the PCR reads using MiXCR and keeps one entry per CDR3 protein. The data hold approximately 1,000,000 distinct CDR3 sequences, with about 29% observed a single time. This specimen was PBMCs, mostly from graft donor cells, taken 360 days after TCRalphabeta/CD19-depleted stem cell transplant. Source of these receptors: a boy in the first two years of life who had a stem cell transplant for SCID, so the T cells may come from the graft donor.

The chain employs TRBV5-1 and TRBJ1-2, with D uncertain. The V gene's germline CDR1 is SGHRS and CDR2 YFSETQ. The CDR3 is made up of 14 amino acids. The V gene lost 1 base and the J gene lost 3 bases, with 10 bases spanning the gap. The chain's CDR3 is CASSLQRDDYGYTF. The CDR3 DNA is TGCGCCAGCAGCTTGCAGAGAGACGACTATGGCTACACCTTC.

The chain uses TRBV7-2 and TRBJ2-7, with D tentatively TRBD1 (6 bases). CDR3 length: 16 residues. Germline V CDR1 and CDR2: SGHTA, FQGNSA. V was clipped by 3 bases and J by 9 bases, with 24 bases between them. CDR3 sequence reads: CASSFRTRGGSLGQYF. CDR3 coding DNA: TGTGCCAGCAGCTTTCGCACTCGAGGGGGTTCTTTAGGGCAGTACTTC.

This CDR3 reads CASSDGGLRQPQHF. CDR3 in DNA: TGTGCCAGCAGTGATGGGGGGCTTAGACAGCCCCAGCATTTT. The chain joins TRBV6-1 to TRBJ1-5, with TRBD1 as a possible D gene (6 bases). Germline V gene lookup returns CDR1 MNHNS and CDR2 SASEGT. V dropped 3 bases and J dropped 7 bases, with 13 bases sitting between them. This CDR3 comprises 14 residues.

A few counts support this clonotype. The CDR3 region is CASSFFNGDGYGYTF. The CDR3 bases are TGTGCCAGCAGCTTTTTTAACGGGGACGGCTATGGCTACACCTTC. This chain links TRBV13 with TRBJ1-2; a weak D match, TRBD1 (5 bases). V was pared by 3 bases and J by 4 bases, with 15 bases between. The CDR3 runs to 15 residues. Germline V gene data show CDR1 as PRHDT and CDR2 as FYEKMQ (reference sequence).